Following are 6 T cell receptor beta chains from one sample sequenced in a study of control samples from healthy donors and cancer patients. Libraries were prepared by immunoSEQ multiplex PCR; TCRdb keeps only in-frame clonotypes and omits some of them. Its clone listing holds some 190,000 clones. Sequencing was done on a sample of blood. These TCRs come from a woman in her twenties or thirties in good health.

The chain's CDR3 is CASSLPMGRGLNQPQHF. The DNA of the CDR3 is TGTGCCAGTAGTCTCCCGATGGGTAGGGGGCTTAATCAGCCCCAGCATTTT. This chain uses TRBV19 with TRBJ1-5, with TRBD1 matching over 7 bases. Germline CDR1 reads LNHDA; CDR2 reads SQIVND (reference sequence). Trimming cost V 5 bases and J 4 bases; bases outside gene matches: 14. The CDR3 runs to 17 residues.

The CDR3 region has the DNA TGTGCCATCAGTGCGACAGAGGGCGGTTCACCCCTCCACTTT. Amino acid sequence: CAISATEGGSPLHF. The chain employs TRBV10-3 and TRBJ1-6; tentatively, D is TRBD1 (5 bases). The germline gives CDR1 ENHRY, CDR2 SYGVKD. The length of the CDR3 is 14 residues. V shed 4 bases and J shed 9 bases, with 13 bases lying between them.

The chain recombines TRBV19 with TRBJ2-7, with a possible D match to TRBD1 (6 bases). Germline CDR1 LNHDA, CDR2 SQIVND (reference sequence). CDR3 size: 15 residues. V was clipped by 5 bases and J by 3 bases, with 17 bases between them. This chain's CDR3 is CASSAEVGAHYEQYF. In nucleotides, the CDR3 is TGTGCCAGTAGTGCGGAGGTGGGGGCCCACTACGAGCAGTACTTC.

The chain recombines TRBV15 with TRBJ1-1, with 9 bases aligning to TRBD1. The ends lost 2 bases at V and 4 bases at J; junction bases unmatched: 5. Germline lookup yields CDR1 LNHNV and CDR2 YYDKDF (reference sequence). The CDR3 spans 15 residues. The CDR3 DNA follows: TGTGCCACCAGCAGAATACAGGGGGCTGGCACTGAAGCTTTCTTT. As protein: CATSRIQGAGTEAFF.

V and J are TRBV3-1 (or the pseudogene TRBV3-2) and TRBJ1-2, with 9 nucleotides matching TRBD1. The ends lost 4 bases at V and 2 bases at J; junction bases unmatched: 5. The germline V gene has CDR1 LGHDT and CDR2 YNNKEL (reference sequence). The CDR3 spans 15 residues. The DNA for the CDR3 is TGTGCCAGCAGCCCCGGGACAGGGAGAAACTATGGCTACACCTTC. This gives the protein CASSPGTGRNYGYTF.

V usage is TRBV9 and J usage is TRBJ1-1, with 7 bases lining up with TRBD1. CDR3 length: 12 amino acids. From germline, CDR1 is SGDLS and CDR2 YYNGEE. V lost 4 bases and J lost 7; bases outside the gene matches: 4. Here the CDR3 DNA reads TGTGCCAGCAGCCCCCGGACAGGTGAAGCTTTCTTT. Its protein product is CASSPRTGEAFF.